The present T cell receptor (beta chain) was sequenced within a study of cytomegalovirus exposure and HLA in healthy donors. The PCR had 60 Vbeta and 13 Jbeta primers. Data came from immunoSEQ multiplex PCR; TCRdb stores just in-frame clones and leaves some out. The sample has approximately 90,000 clones, 75% to 80% seen once. To note about this clone: Antigen specificity is unknown.

Points from the study as a whole: The listing of 150 to 200 TCR beta chains classed them as cytomegalovirus-associated. When presence/absence was analysed, sequencing depth was taken to be roughly uniform across donors. TRBV6-2, TRBV6-3 and some other V segments were unresolvable in 87-base-pair reads.

CDR3 length: 13 residues. Germline CDR1 ENHRY, CDR2 SYGVKD. The ends were cut back, 4 bases at V and 0 bases at J, with 5 bases in the middle. The TCR comes from a man aged 25 to 45 in good health and CMV-seronegative. Specimen: PBMCs. The rearrangement links TRBV10-3 to TRBJ2-3; D gene ambiguous. CDR3 sequence (DNA): TGTGCCATCAGTGTCGGGAGCACAGATACGCAGTATTTT. It codes for CAISVGSTDTQYF.